The present T cell receptor (beta chain) was sequenced within a study of blood T cell repertoires in COVID-19. Study background: Samples of COVID-19 (acute and convalescent) were obtained from the United States, Italy and Spain.

Some clones are missing from TCRdb's copy, which holds only in-frame ones; the method was immunoSEQ multiplex PCR. The sample lists about 260,000 clones; 75% to 90% were seen once. The cohort comprised adults aged roughly 18 to 95 years residing in 20 to 30 US areas. Clinical history reported by participants formed the basis on which cohorts were assigned. Each exposed participant met a COVID-19 case in the 2 weeks preceding study entry. The CDR3 is 14 amino acids. Germline CDR1 and CDR2: SGHDN and FVKESK. Germline trimming cut 6 bases from V and 4 bases from J; bases unmatched to any gene: 6. The TCR comes from a woman aged 35 to 49 who had been exposed to COVID-19. The sequencing sample was made of PBMCs or T cells enriched from blood (not recorded which). This chain uses TRBV14 with TRBJ2-5; 9 positions agree with TRBD2. This CDR3 reads CASRRGGGAETQYF. The CDR3 bases are TGTGCCAGCAGACGCGGGGGGGGAGCAGAGACCCAGTACTTC.